Below, 8 T cell receptor beta chains from the same sample are listed, as sequenced in a study of tumor-infiltrating lymphocytes in primary liver carcinoma. Blood RNA came from unsorted whole blood; germline DNA was also extracted. Priming with a constant-region primer yielded TCR beta cDNA from roughly 0.45 ug total RNA. Three nested multiplex PCR rounds, a slightly modified ARM-PCR method, built the TCR beta libraries. A C-beta reverse primer and TRBV1-TRBV30 forward primers served in each of the first two PCR rounds, at 9 to 10 cycles apiece. Each CDR3 protein is one row after TCRdb ran MiXCR on the multiplex PCR reads. Among 300,000 to 350,000 distinct CDR3 sequences listed, 45% to 70% were seen once. The sample comprised peripheral blood. These receptor sequences come from a woman aged 25 to 39 with primary liver carcinoma and hepatitis B virus infection.

On this clonotype: With a much larger clone just one base away, this may be a read error. V and J are TRBV29-1 and TRBJ2-1, with TRBD1 matching over 7 bases. CDR1 is SQVTM, CDR2 ANQGSEA, per germline. The CDR3 loop spans 13 amino acids. V gave up 8 bases and J gave up 5 bases; unmatched junction bases: 9. The CDR3 reads CSTPRTGDNEQFF. The DNA for the CDR3 is TGCAGCACCCCCAGAACAGGGGACAATGAGCAGTTCTTC.

Details on this clonotype: No conserved phenylalanine or tryptophan ends this CDR3, so it is likely a read error. The CDR3 loop is CASSLLASDYNGQFL. The CDR3 DNA reads as TGTGCCAGCAGCTTATTGGCTAGTGACTACAATGGGCAGTTCCTC. The V call is TRBV11-2, the J call TRBJ2-1; D is possibly TRBD2 (5 bases). Germline V lookup: CDR1 SGHAT, CDR2 FQNNGV. The CDR3 runs 15 residues.

As to this clonotype: A junction boundary mismatches the germline segment, possibly from a read error. The genes are TRBV28 and TRBJ2-3, with 7 positions matching TRBD2. Germline V gene lookup returns CDR1 MDHEN and CDR2 SYDVKM. The CDR3 has 16 residues. DNA of the CDR3: TGTGTCAGCAGTCGGCGGGGGTCTGCTAGCACAGATACGCAGTATTTT. Translating it yields CVSSRRGSASTDTQYF.

The chain combines TRBV11-2 with TRBJ2-3; TRBD1 matches 7 bases. The ends lost 3 bases at V and 3 bases at J; junction bases unmatched: 9. The V gene's germline CDR1 is SGHAT and CDR2 FQNNGV. The CDR3 extends over 16 amino acids. CDR3 amino acids: CASSFYRGRGTDTQYF. CDR3 sequence (DNA): TGTGCCAGCAGCTTTTATAGGGGGCGCGGGACAGATACGCAGTATTTT. The complete variable domain, with remaining parts taken from reference TRBV11-2 and TRBJ2-3, reads EAGVAQSPRYKIIEKRQSVAFWCNPISGHATLYWYQQILGQGPKLLIQFQNNGVVDDSQLPKDRFSAERLKGVDSTLKIQPAKLEDSAVYLCASSFYRGRGTDTQYFGPGTRLTVL.

The CDR3 spells CASRRGLAGTDTQYF. Here the CDR3 DNA reads TGTGCCAGCAGACGGGGACTAGCGGGCACAGATACGCAGTATTTT. The genes are TRBV12-3 or TRBV12-4 and TRBJ2-3; 11 bases line up with TRBD2. This CDR3 is built from 15 residues. The V and J ends lost 6 bases and 1 base, in that order; junction bases with no gene match: 3.

In this sample, this clonotype turned up a few times. One end of the junction fails to match germline, which may point to a read error. The chain carries TRBV14 and TRBJ2-7; 11 bases agree with TRBD1. The CDR3 length is 13 residues. Germline-derived CDR1 and CDR2 are SGHDN and FVKESK. The CDR3 coding sequence is TGTGTCAGCGGGACAGGGGGTTCGTACGAGCAGTACTTC. It encodes CVSGTGGSYEQYF.

Turning to this clonotype: Without the conserved terminal phenylalanine or tryptophan, this CDR3 likely stems from a read error. The CDR3 DNA follows: TGTGTCAGCAGCTTAGATGGAAACTATGGCTACACCCTC. Protein: CVSSLDGNYGYTL. The rearrangement joins TRBV11-2 to TRBJ1-2; no clear D gene. There are 13 residues in the CDR3. Germline lookup yields CDR1 SGHAT and CDR2 FQNNGV.

The sample holds many counts of this clonotype. The chain uses TRBV6-5 and TRBJ1-1, with D uncertain. This CDR3 is built from 16 residues. Germline assignment: CDR1 MNHEY and CDR2 SVGAGI. Trimming shortened V by 0 bases and J by 0 bases, and 11 bases separated the two germline ends. The CDR3 DNA is TGTGCCAGCAGTTACTCGCTCCGCAGACTGAACACTGAAGCTTTCTTT. This sequence encodes CASSYSLRRLNTEAFF.